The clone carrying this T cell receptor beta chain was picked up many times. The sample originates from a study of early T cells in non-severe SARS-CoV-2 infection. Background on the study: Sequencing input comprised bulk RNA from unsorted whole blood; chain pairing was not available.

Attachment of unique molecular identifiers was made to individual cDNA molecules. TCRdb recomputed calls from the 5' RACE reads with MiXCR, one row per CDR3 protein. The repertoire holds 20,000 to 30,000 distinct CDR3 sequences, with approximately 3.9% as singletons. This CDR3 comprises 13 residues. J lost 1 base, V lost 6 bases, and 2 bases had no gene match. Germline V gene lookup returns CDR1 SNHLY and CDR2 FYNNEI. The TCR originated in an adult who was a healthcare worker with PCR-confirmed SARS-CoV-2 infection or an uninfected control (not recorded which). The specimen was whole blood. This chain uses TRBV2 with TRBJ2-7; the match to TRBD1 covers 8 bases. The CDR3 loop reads CASRTGGSYEQYF. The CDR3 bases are TGTGCCAGCAGAACAGGGGGATCCTACGAGCAGTACTTC.